The 7 T cell receptor beta chains listed next were all sequenced from one sample in a study of post-analysis software for immune sequencing data (dated by TCRdb to the mid-2010s). Points the paper makes about the study in general: Patients showed significantly higher frequencies than controls for a handful of TRBV segments, among them TRBV5-6, TRBV5-1 and TRBV20-1.

The library relied on PCR. The sequencer listed for this sample is Illumina HiSeq 2500. To reduce PCR and sequencing biases, unique molecular identifiers were incorporated into the TCR beta cDNA libraries. The raw public reads went through TCRdb reprocessing: fastp at Q25, MiXCR clone calling, in-frame beta chains kept. Every entry covers one CDR3 protein and lists the most common genes and DNA from its rows. This sample comprises 600,000 to 750,000 distinct CDR3 sequences, approximately 59% of them detected only once. The ten largest clones represent about 11% of the sample. No antigen has been assigned to these receptors. The sample comprised blood. The receptors come from a girl aged 2-10 years with multiple sclerosis.

With regard to this clonotype: One end of the junction fails to match germline, which may point to a read error. The gene calls are TRBV2 and TRBJ2-7; TRBD1 is a possible D gene (6 bases). Per the germline V gene, CDR1 is SNHLY and CDR2 is FYNNEI. This CDR3 has 15 residues. The CDR3 region has the DNA TGTGCCAGCACCGAAGTCAGGGGCACCTCCCACGAGCAGTACTTC. This encodes CASTEVRGTSHEQYF.

The genes are TRBV27 and TRBJ2-1; TRBD2 might be the D (5 bases). CDR1 is MNHEY, CDR2 SMNVEV, per germline (reference sequence). Trimming took 0 bases from V and 0 from J, leaving 9 bases between them. There are 16 residues in the CDR3. The DNA of the CDR3 is TGTGCCAGCAGTTTATCGTTCGGGGACTCCTACAATGAGCAGTTCTTC. The encoded protein is CASSLSFGDSYNEQFF.

The chain combines TRBV2 with TRBJ2-3; TRBD1 matches at 8 bases. CDR1 is SNHLY, CDR2 FYNNEI, per germline. This CDR3 region has 16 residues. V shed 6 bases and J 3 bases; nucleotides not matched to a gene: 11. The CDR3 region is CASRPPGQAFTDTQYF. In DNA, the CDR3 is TGTGCCAGCAGACCTCCGGGACAGGCGTTTACAGATACGCAGTATTTT.

J is TRBJ1-5 and V is TRBV3-1; no clear D gene. The germline gives CDR1 LGHDT, CDR2 YNNKEL (reference sequence). The CDR3 sequence is 17 residues long. The V end lost 5 bases, the J end lost 3 bases, and 20 bases lay between the germline ends. CDR3 nucleotides: TGTGCCAGCAGCTCGGGAGGGTCCGGCGTGCACAATCAGCCCCAGCATTTT. It encodes CASSSGGSGVHNQPQHF.

V usage is TRBV6-1 and J usage is TRBJ2-5; 7 bases match TRBD2. The J call is doubtful: the DNA matches TRBJ2-7 better. This CDR3 region has 15 residues. Germline V CDR1 and CDR2: MNHNS, SASEGT. The CDR3 sequence: CASSEFPGRLYEQYF. The DNA for the CDR3 is TGTGCCAGCAGTGAATTCCCCGGGAGGCTCTACGAGCAGTACTTC.

V is TRBV12-3 or TRBV12-4 and J is TRBJ2-1; possibly TRBD2 for D (5 bases). This CDR3 is built from 14 residues. Trimming removed 7 bases at V and 4 bases at J, with 14 bases between. CDR3 in amino acids: CASIFAGTYNEQFF. Here the CDR3 DNA reads TGTGCCAGCATTTTCGCGGGTACTTACAATGAGCAGTTCTTC.

There are a few counts of this clonotype. V and J are TRBV7-2 and TRBJ2-7; the D gene is possibly TRBD1 (7 bases). The last part of the DNA fits TRBJ2-5 better; the J call may be wrong. This CDR3 has 13 amino acids. CDR1 and CDR2 (germline): SGHTA, FQGNSA. This CDR3 reads CASSYQGGETQYF. The CDR3, as DNA: TGTGCCAGCAGCTACCAGGGGGGTGAGACCCAGTACTTC.